This is a list of T cell receptor beta chains from one sample in a study of PD-1 blockade in classical Hodgkin lymphoma. The protocol was immunoSEQ multiplex PCR, while the TCRdb copy is restricted to in-frame clones and leaves out a portion. The repertoire has 90,000 to 95,000 clones, 80% to 90% of them found once; the top ten carry roughly a tenth. The sequences come from peripheral blood mononuclear cells (PBMCs), collected before the second cycle of nivolumab. These receptors came from a human donor with classical Hodgkin lymphoma. Both conserved end residues are part of each CDR3. D genes are given only for firm matches. The listing skips clone size in some rows; elsewhere it reads once, few, many or a size class.

>NA|NA|TRBJ2-7|TRBV29-1
TGCAGCGTTGTTTCCCCGTCCGACGAGCAGTACTTC
CSVVSPSDEQYF
>NA|once|TRBJ2-2|TRBV5-3
TGTGCCAGAAGCTTGAGGGTAACCACCGGGGAGCTGTTTTTT
CARSLRVTTGELFF
>TRBD2|NA|TRBJ2-1|TRBV6-5
TGTGCCAGCAGTTACCGGGCTAGCGGAACCTACAATGAGCAGTTCTTC
CASSYRASGTYNEQFF
>NA|NA|TRBJ1-4|TRBV28
TGTGCCAGCAGTTTAGGGGGCGTGTGGGAGAGACTGTTTTTT
CASSLGGVWERLFF
>NA|few|TRBJ1-5|TRBV4-1
TGCGCCAGCAGCCAAGAAGTAGAGGGGCGGGGTCAGCCCCAGCATTTT
CASSQEVEGRGQPQHF
>TRBD1|NA|TRBJ1-1|TRBV30
TGTGCCTGGAGTTCAACAGGGGCGGGCACTGAAGCTTTCTTT
CAWSSTGAGTEAFF
>NA|NA|TRBJ2-5|TRBV7-9
TGTGCCAGCAGCTTAGTGGGACTTTCACAAGAGACCCAGTACTTC
CASSLVGLSQETQYF
>NA|NA|TRBJ2-5|TRBV18
TGTGCCAGCTCACCGGGAAGGGAGACCCAGTACTTC
CASSPGRETQYF
>TRBD1|NA|TRBJ1-6|TRBV5-4
TGTGCCAGCAGCTTGGGACAGGGGATTAATTCACCCCTCCACTTT
CASSLGQGINSPLHF
>TRBD2|NA|TRBJ2-1|TRBV6-1
TGTGCCAGCAGTGTAGCGGGAGTTAATGAGCAGTTCTTC
CASSVAGVNEQFF
>NA|NA|TRBJ2-1|TRBV11-2
TGTGCCAGCAGCAGGTCCAACGGGAGAAATGAGCAGTTCTTC
CASSRSNGRNEQFF
>TRBD2|NA|TRBJ2-7|TRBV19
TGTGCCAGTAGTACTAGGGGAGGGCCAGCCTACGAGCAGTACTTC
CASSTRGGPAYEQYF
>TRBD1|NA|TRBJ2-1|TRBV19
TGTGCCAGTAGTATTACCGGGACAGGGGGGCATGAGCAGTTCTTC
CASSITGTGGHEQFF
>NA|NA|TRBJ1-5|TRBV28
TGTGCCAGCAGTTTCTCTTCTCCCAGTGTGCTTAATCAGCCCCAGCATTTT
CASSFSSPSVLNQPQHF
>NA|NA|TRBJ2-2|TRBV28
TGTGCCAGCGTCCACGGCAACACCGGGGAGCTGTTTTTT
CASVHGNTGELFF